This T cell receptor (beta chain) was observed in a study of follicular helper T cells after annual influenza vaccination. Time point indicated: 2015-2016 season, 7 days after influenza vaccination. Sequencing was performed with immunoSEQ multiplex PCR; in TCRdb, only in-frame clones are kept and a portion is missing. The sample yields about 1,900 clones, about 80% seen once. The sample in question was CXCR5+ CD38- circulating T follicular helper cells from blood, obtained 7 days after influenza vaccination. Indicated subset: circulating Tfh, non-naive CD4+CXCR5+PD-1+ (ICOS+CD38+ or ICOS-CD38-). The receptor was isolated from an adult who received the influenza vaccine.

The CDR3 region is CASSLDRKETQYF. In DNA form, the CDR3 reads TGTGCCAGCAGCTTGGACAGAAAAGAGACCCAGTACTTC. This chain connects TRBV5-4 to TRBJ2-5; D is unresolved. The CDR3 consists of 13 residues. Trimming cost V 0 bases and J 3 bases, with 6 bases left between them. CDR1 is SGHNT and CDR2 is YYREEE in the germline V gene (reference sequence).